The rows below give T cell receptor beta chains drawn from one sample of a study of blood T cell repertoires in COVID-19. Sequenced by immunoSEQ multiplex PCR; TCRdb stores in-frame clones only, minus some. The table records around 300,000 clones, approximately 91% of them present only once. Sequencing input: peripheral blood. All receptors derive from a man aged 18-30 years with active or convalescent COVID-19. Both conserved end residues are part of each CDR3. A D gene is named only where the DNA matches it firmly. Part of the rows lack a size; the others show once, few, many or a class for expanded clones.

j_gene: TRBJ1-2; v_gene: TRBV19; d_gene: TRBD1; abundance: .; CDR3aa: CASSIGTGNYGYTF; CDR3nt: TGTGCCAGTAGTATAGGGACAGGGAACTATGGCTACACCTTC
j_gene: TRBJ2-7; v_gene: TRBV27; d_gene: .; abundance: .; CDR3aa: CASSKTGVHEQYF; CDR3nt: TGTGCCAGCAGCAAGACAGGCGTTCACGAGCAGTACTTC
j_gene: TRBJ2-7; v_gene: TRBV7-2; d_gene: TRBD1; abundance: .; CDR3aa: CASSLGTGAYEQYF; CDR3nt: TGTGCCAGCAGTCTAGGGACAGGGGCCTACGAGCAGTACTTC
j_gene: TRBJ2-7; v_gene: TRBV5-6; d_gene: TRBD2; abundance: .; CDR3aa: CASSLAGLAGLSYEQYF; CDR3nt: TGTGCCAGCAGCTTGGCCGGGCTAGCGGGGCTTTCCTACGAGCAGTACTTC
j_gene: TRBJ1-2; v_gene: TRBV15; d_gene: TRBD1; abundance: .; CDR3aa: CATSRGGTGSRYGYTF; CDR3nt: TGTGCCACCAGCAGAGGCGGGACAGGGTCCAGGTATGGCTACACCTTC
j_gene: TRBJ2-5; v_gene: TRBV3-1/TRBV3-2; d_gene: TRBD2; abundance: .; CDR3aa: CASSQGLAGQETQYF; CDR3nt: TGTGCCAGCAGCCAAGGACTAGCTGGGCAAGAGACCCAGTACTTC
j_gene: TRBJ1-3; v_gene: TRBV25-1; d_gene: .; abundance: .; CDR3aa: CASTPLGEGIANTIYF; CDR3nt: TGTGCCAGCACTCCTCTCGGGGAGGGGATCGCAAACACCATATATTTT
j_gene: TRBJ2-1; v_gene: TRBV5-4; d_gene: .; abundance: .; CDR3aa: CASSLRRAINEQFF; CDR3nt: TGTGCCAGCAGCTTGAGGCGGGCCATTAATGAGCAGTTCTTC
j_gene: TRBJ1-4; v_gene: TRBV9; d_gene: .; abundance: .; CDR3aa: CASSVDRVGKLFF; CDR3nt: TGTGCCAGCAGCGTAGACAGGGTGGGAAAACTGTTTTTT
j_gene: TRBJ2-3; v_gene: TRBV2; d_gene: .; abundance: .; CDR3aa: CASSESGTDTQYF; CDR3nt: TGTGCCAGCAGTGAGTCGGGCACAGATACGCAGTATTTT
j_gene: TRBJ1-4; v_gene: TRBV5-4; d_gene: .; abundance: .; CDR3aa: CASSPAGRATNEKLFF; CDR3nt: TGTGCCAGCAGCCCCGCCGGTCGGGCAACTAATGAAAAACTGTTTTTT
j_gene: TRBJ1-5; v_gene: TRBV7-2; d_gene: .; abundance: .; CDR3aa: CASSLVQGSSQPQHF; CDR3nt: TGTGCCAGCAGCTTAGTGCAAGGGAGTAGTCAGCCCCAGCATTTT
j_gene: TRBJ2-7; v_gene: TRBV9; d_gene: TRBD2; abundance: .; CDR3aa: CASSEAASGYEQYF; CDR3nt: TGTGCCAGCAGCGAGGCGGCTAGCGGCTACGAGCAGTACTTC
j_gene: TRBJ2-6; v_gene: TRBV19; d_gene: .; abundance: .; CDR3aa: CASSPDRYSGANVLTF; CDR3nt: TGTGCCAGTAGTCCTGACAGGTACTCTGGGGCCAACGTCCTGACTTTC
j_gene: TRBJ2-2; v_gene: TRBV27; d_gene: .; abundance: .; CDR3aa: CASNNLGPANTGELFF; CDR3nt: TGTGCCAGCAATAACCTGGGGCCCGCGAACACCGGGGAGCTGTTTTTT
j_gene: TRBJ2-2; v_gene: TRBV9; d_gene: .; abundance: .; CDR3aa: CASSVFEAGELFF; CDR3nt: TGTGCCAGCAGCGTATTTGAGGCCGGGGAGCTGTTTTTT
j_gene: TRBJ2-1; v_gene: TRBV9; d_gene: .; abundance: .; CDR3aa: CASSVEGRGEQFF; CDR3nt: TGTGCCAGCAGCGTAGAGGGGCGGGGTGAGCAGTTCTTC
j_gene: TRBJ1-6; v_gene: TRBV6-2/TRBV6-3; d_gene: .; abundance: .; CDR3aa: CASSSTGTNSPLHF; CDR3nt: TGTGCCAGCAGCTCCACAGGAACGAATTCACCCCTCCACTTT
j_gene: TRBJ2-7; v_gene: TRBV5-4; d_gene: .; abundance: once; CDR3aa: CASSLGQVNEQYF; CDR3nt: TGTGCCAGCAGCTTGGGACAGGTGAACGAGCAGTACTTC
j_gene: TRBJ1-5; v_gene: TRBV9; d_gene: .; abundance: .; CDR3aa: CASSVSGEYQPQHF; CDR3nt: TGTGCCAGCAGCGTATCCGGGGAGTATCAGCCCCAGCATTTT
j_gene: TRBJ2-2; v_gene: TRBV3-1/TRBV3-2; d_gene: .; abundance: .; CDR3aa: CASSLYGGELFF; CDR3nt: TGTGCCAGCAGCCTCTACGGCGGGGAGCTGTTTTTT
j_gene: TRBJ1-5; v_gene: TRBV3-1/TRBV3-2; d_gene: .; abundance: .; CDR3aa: CASSQRAGNQPQHF; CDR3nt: TGTGCCAGCAGCCAGCGAGCCGGGAATCAGCCCCAGCATTTT
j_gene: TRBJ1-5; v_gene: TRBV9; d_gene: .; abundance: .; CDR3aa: CASSAGDGPYSNQPQHF; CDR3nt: TGTGCCAGCAGCGCCGGGGATGGGCCTTACTCAAATCAGCCCCAGCATTTT
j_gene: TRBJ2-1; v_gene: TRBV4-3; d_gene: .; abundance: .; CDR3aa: CASSPNGWGENEQFF; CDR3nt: TGCGCCAGCAGCCCTAATGGATGGGGGGAGAATGAGCAGTTCTTC
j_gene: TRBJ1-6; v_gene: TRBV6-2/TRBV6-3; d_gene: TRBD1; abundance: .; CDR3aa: CASSSGTGRIFTPLHF; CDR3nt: TGTGCCAGCAGTTCCGGGACAGGGCGGATCTTTACACCCCTCCACTTT
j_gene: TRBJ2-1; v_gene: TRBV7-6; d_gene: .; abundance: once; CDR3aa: CASSFAISYNEQFF; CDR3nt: TGTGCCAGCAGCTTCGCGATATCCTACAATGAGCAGTTCTTC
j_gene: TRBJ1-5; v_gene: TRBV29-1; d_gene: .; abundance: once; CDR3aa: CSVGVLGGPQHF; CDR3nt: TGCAGCGTTGGTGTCCTCGGTGGGCCCCAGCATTTT
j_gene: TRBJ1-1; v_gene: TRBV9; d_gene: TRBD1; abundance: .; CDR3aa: CASSVSGGLNTEAFF; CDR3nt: TGTGCCAGCAGCGTATCAGGGGGTCTGAACACTGAAGCTTTCTTT
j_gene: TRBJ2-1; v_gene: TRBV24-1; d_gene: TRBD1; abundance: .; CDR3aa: CATSDSTQDRGGEQFF; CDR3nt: TGTGCCACCAGTGATTCAACCCAGGACAGGGGAGGAGAGCAGTTCTTC
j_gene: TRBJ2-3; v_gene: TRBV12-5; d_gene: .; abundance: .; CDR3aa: CASGLDPGHQTDTQYF; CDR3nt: TGTGCTAGTGGTTTGGACCCGGGACACCAAACAGATACGCAGTATTTT
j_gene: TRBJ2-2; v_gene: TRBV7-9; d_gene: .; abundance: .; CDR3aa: CALDRGTGELFF; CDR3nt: TGTGCCCTCGACAGAGGCACCGGGGAGCTGTTTTTT
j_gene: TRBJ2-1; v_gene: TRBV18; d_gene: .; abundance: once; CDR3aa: CASSPTRSSYNEQFF; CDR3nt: TGTGCCAGCTCACCAACTAGGAGCTCCTACAATGAGCAGTTCTTC
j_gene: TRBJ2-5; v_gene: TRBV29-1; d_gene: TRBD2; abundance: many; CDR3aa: CSVDSGGIYGAQYF; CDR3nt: TGCAGCGTTGATAGCGGGGGGATCTATGGGGCCCAGTACTTC
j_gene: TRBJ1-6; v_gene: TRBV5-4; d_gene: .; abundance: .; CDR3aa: CASSTSTGRDSPLHF; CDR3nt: TGTGCCAGCAGCACCAGCACCGGGAGAGATTCACCCCTCCACTTT
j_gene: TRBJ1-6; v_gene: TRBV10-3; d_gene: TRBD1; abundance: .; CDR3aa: CAITETGNSSPLHF; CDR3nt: TGTGCCATCACCGAGACAGGGAATTCGTCACCCCTCCACTTT
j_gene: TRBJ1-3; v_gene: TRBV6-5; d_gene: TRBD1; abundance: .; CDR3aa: CASSTGTVGNTIYF; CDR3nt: TGTGCCAGCAGCACCGGGACAGTCGGAAACACCATATATTTT
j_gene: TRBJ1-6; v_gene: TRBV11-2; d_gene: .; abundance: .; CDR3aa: CASSLVFRVSYNSPLHF; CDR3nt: TGTGCCAGCAGCTTAGTCTTCCGGGTTTCCTATAATTCACCCCTCCACTTT